These 7 T cell receptor beta chains were all obtained from the same sample, sequenced in a study of blood T cell repertoires in COVID-19. Libraries were prepared by immunoSEQ multiplex PCR; TCRdb keeps only in-frame clonotypes and omits some of them. The sample yields about 210,000 clones, around nine tenths seen once. Source material: peripheral blood. The receptor source for this set is a woman between 40 and 50 years old with acute or convalescent COVID-19.

The V gene is TRBV27, the J gene TRBJ2-3, with D possibly matching TRBD2 (5 bases). The ends were cut back, 5 bases at V and 6 bases at J, with 15 bases in the middle. Per the germline V gene, CDR1 is MNHEY and CDR2 is SMNVEV (reference sequence). The CDR3 has 14 residues. CDR3 DNA: TGTGCCAGCAGTACCCTACTAGGGTGGGATACGCAGTATTTT. This gives the protein CASSTLLGWDTQYF.

As DNA, the CDR3 is TGTGCCAGTAATCAGGGGGCATACGGCTACACCTTC. Amino acids: CASNQGAYGYTF. The chain uses TRBV19 and TRBJ1-2; 8 nucleotides match TRBD1. The V gene end was trimmed by 7 bases and the J gene end by 8 bases; junction bases not matched to a gene: 6. In germline, CDR1 is LNHDA, CDR2 SQIVND (reference sequence). The CDR3 spans 12 residues.

The chain is built from TRBV9 and TRBJ1-2; 7 bases agree with TRBD1. The CDR3 sequence is 14 residues long. Germline CDR1 and CDR2: SGDLS and YYNGEE. The V and J ends lost 4 bases and 3 bases, in that order; junction bases with no gene match: 6. The CDR3 DNA is TGTGCCAGCAGCTCAAGACAGGGATACTATGGCTACACCTTC. Encoded protein: CASSSRQGYYGYTF.

Concerning this clone: Other DNA sequences in this specimen translate into the identical CDR3. The J gene is TRBJ1-4, the V gene TRBV5-1, with TRBD1 matching over 7 bases. Germline V gene lookup returns CDR1 SGHRS and CDR2 YFSETQ. The trim removed 2 bases at V and 2 bases at J, leaving 3 bases unmatched. This CDR3 is built from 15 residues. CDR3 in DNA: TGCGCCAGCAGCTTTAGGGGGCTGACTAATGAAAAACTGTTTTTT. Its protein product is CASSFRGLTNEKLFF.

CDR3 sequence (DNA): TGTGCCAGCAGTGATTTGGAGAGTCAGCCCCAGCATTTT. This codes for CASSDLESQPQHF. The rearrangement links TRBV2 to TRBJ1-5, with unresolved D. CDR1 SNHLY and CDR2 FYNNEI come from the germline V gene. This CDR3 contains 13 residues. Trimming stripped 3 bases from V and 6 bases from J, with 9 bases between.

The chain combines TRBV6-1 with TRBJ1-2; TRBD1 is a possible D gene (5 bases). This CDR3 comprises 15 residues. V shed 3 bases and J shed 5 bases, with 16 bases lying between them. Germline CDR1 MNHNS, CDR2 SASEGT. Here the CDR3 DNA reads TGTGCCAGCAGTGAGACAGCGACCGTCTTTTATGGCTACACCTTC. It specifies CASSETATVFYGYTF.

This chain links TRBV5-8 with TRBJ2-2; D possibly corresponds to TRBD1 (6 bases). This CDR3 is 17 amino acids long. Trimming cost V 0 bases and J 6 bases, with 18 bases left between them. Germline V gene sequence: CDR1 SGHTS, CDR2 YDEGEE. The CDR3 DNA reads as TGTGCCAGCAGCTTGGGCAGGGGCTCGCTGGGGTCCGGGGAGCTGTTTTTT. Encoded protein: CASSLGRGSLGSGELFF.